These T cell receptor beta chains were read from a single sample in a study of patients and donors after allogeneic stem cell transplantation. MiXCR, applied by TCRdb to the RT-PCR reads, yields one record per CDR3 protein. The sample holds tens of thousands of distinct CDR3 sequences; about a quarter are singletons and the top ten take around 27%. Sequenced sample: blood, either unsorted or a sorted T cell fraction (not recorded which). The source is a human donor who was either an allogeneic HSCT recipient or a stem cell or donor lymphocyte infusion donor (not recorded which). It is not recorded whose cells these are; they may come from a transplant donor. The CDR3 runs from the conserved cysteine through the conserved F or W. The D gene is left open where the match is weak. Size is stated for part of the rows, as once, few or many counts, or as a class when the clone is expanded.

CDR3nt: TGCAGTGCTAGAGCTGACCATTGGAATCGTGAGCAGTTCTTC
CDR3aa: CSARADHWNREQFF
d_gene: .
v_gene: TRBV20-1
j_gene: TRBJ2-1
abundance: many

CDR3nt: TGTGCCATCAGCAACGGACCAGGGGACACTGAAGCTTTCTTT
CDR3aa: CAISNGPGDTEAFF
d_gene: .
v_gene: TRBV10-3
j_gene: TRBJ1-1
abundance: .

CDR3nt: TGTGCCATCAGTGAGAGGGCAGGGGAAGAGACCCAGTACTTC
CDR3aa: CAISERAGEETQYF
d_gene: .
v_gene: TRBV10-3
j_gene: TRBJ2-5
abundance: .

CDR3nt: TGCGCCAGCAGCTTGTGGCAAAACTATGGCTACACCTTC
CDR3aa: CASSLWQNYGYTF
d_gene: .
v_gene: TRBV5-1
j_gene: TRBJ1-2
abundance: .

CDR3nt: TGTGCCAGCAGACTGGGGAGGGCTCCGAATGGCTACACCTTC
CDR3aa: CASRLGRAPNGYTF
d_gene: .
v_gene: TRBV27
j_gene: TRBJ1-2
abundance: .

CDR3nt: TGTGCCACCACATTACAGGCAATTGACACTGAAGCTTTCTTT
CDR3aa: CATTLQAIDTEAFF
d_gene: .
v_gene: TRBV10-3
j_gene: TRBJ1-1
abundance: few

CDR3nt: TGCGCCAGCAGCCAAACAGGGGTGAGGAGCGGGAGCTTCTCCTACGAGCAGTACTTC
CDR3aa: CASSQTGVRSGSFSYEQYF
d_gene: .
v_gene: TRBV4-1
j_gene: TRBJ2-7
abundance: .

CDR3nt: TGCAGCGTTGACTCGACAGTAACCTATGGCTACACCTTC
CDR3aa: CSVDSTVTYGYTF
d_gene: .
v_gene: TRBV29-1
j_gene: TRBJ1-2
abundance: .

CDR3nt: TGTGCCAGCTCCTCGGGGGCAGATGGCTACACCTTC
CDR3aa: CASSSGADGYTF
d_gene: .
v_gene: TRBV3-1
j_gene: TRBJ1-2
abundance: few

CDR3nt: TGTGCCAGCAGCTCGCAGGGGGACTTGAACACTGAAGCTTTCTTT
CDR3aa: CASSSQGDLNTEAFF
d_gene: TRBD1
v_gene: TRBV9
j_gene: TRBJ1-1
abundance: many

CDR3nt: TGTGCCAGCAGTCCGTTACAGGGGGTCACCTACGAGCAGTACTTC
CDR3aa: CASSPLQGVTYEQYF
d_gene: TRBD1
v_gene: TRBV12-3/TRBV12-4
j_gene: TRBJ2-7
abundance: .

CDR3nt: TGCGCCAGCACACTGACCATTGGGAACTATGGCTACACCTTC
CDR3aa: CASTLTIGNYGYTF
d_gene: .
v_gene: TRBV10-2
j_gene: TRBJ1-2
abundance: few

CDR3nt: TGTGCCAGCTCACCACTGACGGACAGGTCGAACACCGGGGAGCTGTTTTTT
CDR3aa: CASSPLTDRSNTGELFF
d_gene: TRBD1
v_gene: TRBV18
j_gene: TRBJ2-2
abundance: .

CDR3nt: TGCAGCGTTGAGGTGGCAGCTCGTCGTGGCTACACCTTC
CDR3aa: CSVEVAARRGYTF
d_gene: .
v_gene: TRBV29-1
j_gene: TRBJ1-2
abundance: .

CDR3nt: TGTGCCAGCAGCCCCTCCGGACGGAGCTACGAGCAGTACTTC
CDR3aa: CASSPSGRSYEQYF
d_gene: .
v_gene: TRBV11-3
j_gene: TRBJ2-7
abundance: .

CDR3nt: TGCAGTGCTACTCAACAGGGCCGAAATGAAAAACTGTTTTTT
CDR3aa: CSATQQGRNEKLFF
d_gene: .
v_gene: TRBV20-1
j_gene: TRBJ1-4
abundance: .

CDR3nt: TGTGCCATCAGTGATGGTGTTAACAATGAGCAGTTCTTC
CDR3aa: CAISDGVNNEQFF
d_gene: .
v_gene: TRBV10-3
j_gene: TRBJ2-1
abundance: few

CDR3nt: TGTGCCACCAAGGGCTACACAGATACGCAGTATTTT
CDR3aa: CATKGYTDTQYF
d_gene: .
v_gene: TRBV15
j_gene: TRBJ2-3
abundance: few

CDR3nt: TGTGCCAGCAGTTTGGACTCATCTAGCACAGATACGCAGTATTTT
CDR3aa: CASSLDSSSTDTQYF
d_gene: .
v_gene: TRBV12-3/TRBV12-4
j_gene: TRBJ2-3
abundance: .

CDR3nt: TGTGCCAGCAGTCATGGGGGTAGCGGGAGGGTCCAAGAGACCCAGTACTTC
CDR3aa: CASSHGGSGRVQETQYF
d_gene: TRBD2
v_gene: TRBV3-1
j_gene: TRBJ2-5
abundance: .

CDR3nt: TGTGCCAGTAGTATAGGGGAACTTACCTACGAGCAGTACTTC
CDR3aa: CASSIGELTYEQYF
d_gene: .
v_gene: TRBV19
j_gene: TRBJ2-7
abundance: .

CDR3nt: TGTGCCAGCAGCCCCCAACCAGGGGTACACAATCAGCCCCAGCATTTT
CDR3aa: CASSPQPGVHNQPQHF
d_gene: .
v_gene: TRBV12-3/TRBV12-4
j_gene: TRBJ1-5
abundance: few

CDR3nt: TGTGCCAGCAGCGACAAAGGGCCCTTTATGGCTGAAGCTTTCTTT
CDR3aa: CASSDKGPFMAEAFF
d_gene: .
v_gene: TRBV27
j_gene: TRBJ1-1
abundance: large

CDR3nt: TGTGCCAGCAGTTTACGTGGAGAGACCCAGTACTTC
CDR3aa: CASSLRGETQYF
d_gene: .
v_gene: TRBV11-1
j_gene: TRBJ2-5
abundance: many

CDR3nt: TGTGCCAGCAGCCCCGGGACAGGGGCTAACTATGGCTACACCTTC
CDR3aa: CASSPGTGANYGYTF
d_gene: TRBD1
v_gene: TRBV7-9
j_gene: TRBJ1-2
abundance: .

CDR3nt: TGTGCCAGCAGCTTACAGGGGGCGTTGAATCGGCCCCAGCATTTT
CDR3aa: CASSLQGALNRPQHF
d_gene: TRBD1
v_gene: TRBV7-8
j_gene: TRBJ1-5
abundance: .

CDR3nt: TGTGCCAGCTCACCGGTGGCAGATTACAATGAGCAGTTCTTC
CDR3aa: CASSPVADYNEQFF
d_gene: .
v_gene: TRBV18
j_gene: TRBJ2-1
abundance: .

CDR3nt: TGTGCCAGCAGCGTAGGCCAGACAGATACGCAGTATTTT
CDR3aa: CASSVGQTDTQYF
d_gene: .
v_gene: TRBV9
j_gene: TRBJ2-3
abundance: .

CDR3nt: TGCAGTGCACACAAGCGGGAGCCCCCCACAGATACGCAGTATTTT
CDR3aa: CSAHKREPPTDTQYF
d_gene: TRBD2
v_gene: TRBV20-1
j_gene: TRBJ2-3
abundance: .

CDR3nt: TGCGCCAGCAGCTTGCGTGTAAACAGGGGATCCGAGACCCAGTACTTC
CDR3aa: CASSLRVNRGSETQYF
d_gene: TRBD1
v_gene: TRBV5-1
j_gene: TRBJ2-5
abundance: .

CDR3nt: TGTGCCATCAGTGACAGCGGGGTGAACACCGGGGAGCTGTTTTTT
CDR3aa: CAISDSGVNTGELFF
d_gene: TRBD2
v_gene: TRBV10-3
j_gene: TRBJ2-2
abundance: few

CDR3nt: TGTGCCAGCAGCTTTGAGCCGGTTAATCGCAATCAGCCCCAGCATTTT
CDR3aa: CASSFEPVNRNQPQHF
d_gene: .
v_gene: TRBV7-8
j_gene: TRBJ1-5
abundance: .

CDR3nt: TGTGCCAGCTCACCACGGGCCTCTAATGAAAAACTGTTTTTT
CDR3aa: CASSPRASNEKLFF
d_gene: .
v_gene: TRBV18
j_gene: TRBJ1-4
abundance: many

CDR3nt: TGTGCCAGCAGTTTAACTTTGACTAGCGGGAGCTCCTACAATGAGCAGTTCTTC
CDR3aa: CASSLTLTSGSSYNEQFF
d_gene: TRBD2
v_gene: TRBV6-2/TRBV6-3
j_gene: TRBJ2-1
abundance: .

CDR3nt: TGTGCCAGCAGTGAACGGGGCAGGGGGAAAAATGGCTACACCTTC
CDR3aa: CASSERGRGKNGYTF
d_gene: TRBD1
v_gene: TRBV6-1
j_gene: TRBJ1-2
abundance: .

CDR3nt: TGTGCCAGCACCACTACTAGCGGGTTCCGAAATGAGCAGTTCTTC
CDR3aa: CASTTTSGFRNEQFF
d_gene: TRBD2
v_gene: TRBV6-6
j_gene: TRBJ2-1
abundance: .

CDR3nt: TGCGCCAGCAGCGTGCAGGAACTAGCGGGAGTAGATACGCAGTATTTT
CDR3aa: CASSVQELAGVDTQYF
d_gene: TRBD2
v_gene: TRBV5-1
j_gene: TRBJ2-3
abundance: few

CDR3nt: TGTGCCAGCAGCTCCCGGGACTTCAACACCATATATTTT
CDR3aa: CASSSRDFNTIYF
d_gene: .
v_gene: TRBV27
j_gene: TRBJ1-3
abundance: .

CDR3nt: TGTGCCAGCAGCCCCGGGACTCCCGTGGAAAAACTGTTTTTT
CDR3aa: CASSPGTPVEKLFF
d_gene: .
v_gene: TRBV7-9
j_gene: TRBJ1-4
abundance: .

CDR3nt: TGTGCCAGCAGCTTAGAAGGGGCAGGCCAGGACTATGGCTACACCTTC
CDR3aa: CASSLEGAGQDYGYTF
d_gene: .
v_gene: TRBV7-9
j_gene: TRBJ1-2
abundance: few

CDR3nt: TGTGCCAGTTCGGGTGGCAGGGGACTCAGCTCCTACAATGAGCAGTTCTTC
CDR3aa: CASSGGRGLSSYNEQFF
d_gene: .
v_gene: TRBV7-2
j_gene: TRBJ2-1
abundance: .

CDR3nt: TGTGCCAGCAGCCATAAGCCTAACTATGGCTACACCTTC
CDR3aa: CASSHKPNYGYTF
d_gene: .
v_gene: TRBV3-1
j_gene: TRBJ1-2
abundance: .

CDR3nt: TGTGCCATCAGTGTAGGTCCGGGACTAGCGGGGCTCGGGCAGTTCTTC
CDR3aa: CAISVGPGLAGLGQFF
d_gene: TRBD2
v_gene: TRBV10-3
j_gene: TRBJ2-1
abundance: .

CDR3nt: TGCAGTGTTAGACCGACTAGCGGATCCTACGAGCAGTACTTC
CDR3aa: CSVRPTSGSYEQYF
d_gene: TRBD2
v_gene: TRBV20-1
j_gene: TRBJ2-7
abundance: .

CDR3nt: TGCAGCGTTGAAGAGCGGGAAGGTTACGAGCAGTACTTC
CDR3aa: CSVEEREGYEQYF
d_gene: .
v_gene: TRBV29-1
j_gene: TRBJ2-7
abundance: .

CDR3nt: TGTGCCAGCAGCCTTTCTAGCGGGGGGCCGTATGAGCAGTTCTTC
CDR3aa: CASSLSSGGPYEQFF
d_gene: TRBD2
v_gene: TRBV7-3
j_gene: TRBJ2-1
abundance: .